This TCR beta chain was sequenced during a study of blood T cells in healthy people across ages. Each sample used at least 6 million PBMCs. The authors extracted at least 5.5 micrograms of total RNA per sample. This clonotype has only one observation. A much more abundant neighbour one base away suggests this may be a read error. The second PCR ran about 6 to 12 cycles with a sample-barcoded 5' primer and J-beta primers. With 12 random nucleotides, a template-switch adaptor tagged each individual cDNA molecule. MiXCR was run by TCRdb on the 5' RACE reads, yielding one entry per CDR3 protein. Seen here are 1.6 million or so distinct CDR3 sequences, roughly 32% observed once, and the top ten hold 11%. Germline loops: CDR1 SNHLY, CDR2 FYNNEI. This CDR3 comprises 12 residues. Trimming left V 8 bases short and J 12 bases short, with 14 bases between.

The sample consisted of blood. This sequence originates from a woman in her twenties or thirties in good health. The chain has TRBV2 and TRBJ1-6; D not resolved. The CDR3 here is CASLASEEPLHF. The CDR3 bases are TGTGCCAGCTTGGCCAGTGAGGAACCCCTCCACTTT.